Sequencing of this T cell receptor (beta chain) was carried out in a study of CD8 T cells in Susac syndrome. This clonotype was recorded once. Trimming cost V 6 bases and J 7 bases; bases outside gene matches: 9. Germline lookup yields CDR1 MDHEN and CDR2 SYDVKM. The CDR3 runs 16 residues. Random hexamers were used to reverse transcribe roughly 0.45 to 1 ug of RNA. TCRdb reprocessed the immunoSEQ multiplex PCR reads with MiXCR, giving one entry per CDR3 protein. Of about 400,000 distinct CDR3 sequences in the sample, approximately 85% were seen once. The multiple sclerosis controls were treatment-naive patients with relapsing-remitting disease that was stable or active. Negative isolation yielded the CD8+ and CD4+ T cells, while FACS enriched the TEMRA cells.

This TCR was recovered from a human donor with multiple sclerosis. The gene calls are TRBV28 and TRBJ2-2, with 12 bases that match TRBD2. The material sequenced was CD8+ T cells from PBMCs. CDR3 nucleotide sequence: TGTGCCAGCAGCCTGACTAGCGGGAGTGAGAACGGGGAGCTGTTTTTT. Translation: CASSLTSGSENGELFF. Drawing the rest from reference TRBV28 and TRBJ2-2, the complete variable domain is DVKVTQSSRYLVKRTGEKVFLECVQDMDHENMFWYRQDPGLGLRLIYFSYDVKMKEKGDIPEGYSVSREKKERFSLILESASTNQTSMYLCASSLTSGSENGELFFGEGSRLTVL.